This record covers a single T cell receptor beta chain. Its antigen target is currently unknown. No much larger clone is present one base from it, and per-base qualities are unavailable. This record belongs to a study of shared clonotypes between healthy human individuals (dated by TCRdb to about 2020). As for the study more broadly: The cohort included a few men and a couple of women between 18 and 49 years of age. To increase sequencing depth and limit assay-specific biases, different laboratories used diverse techniques to prepare libraries and sequence TCR repertoires. For each donor, CD4 naive and CD4 memory were each given three plates, CD8 naive was given two plates, and CD8 memory was given one plate. The study deeply sequenced blood TCR repertoires of 5 or 6 healthy adults to estimate repertoire size and the extent of clonotype sharing between individuals. Leukapheresis yielded between about 0.94 and 10 billion PBMCs per donor. Beyond this particular receptor, the publication reports: When four donors were compared, the shared fraction of clonotypes was around 5% for naive CD4, over 3% for naive CD8, roughly 2.3% for memory CD4, and roughly 0.43% for memory CD8. Because the study included only a small number of donors, the genetic and exposure-history diversity represented was limited. Based on pairwise subsampling, the degree of clonotype sharing among donors was expected to be affected by sequencing depth. Incomplete sequencing was indicated by rarefaction of sorted-subset datasets, despite the large sequencing depth. Naive subsets generally had larger estimated clonotype richness than memory subsets did. Sampling was restricted to blood, and TCR repertoires in tissue are likely to differ from TCR repertoires in blood. Clonotypes shared by all four sorted-subset donors showed higher generation probabilities than non-shared clonotypes.

The donors were healthy, HIV-negative adults who had no recently reported acute infections or vaccinations. Every donor was a Caucasian adult residing in Nashville, Tennessee, USA. Magnetic negative selection was used to enrich CD4+ T cells, after which naive cells were positively selected on CD45RA and the negative fraction became the memory subset. Blood was obtained by leukapheresis, after which PBMCs were separated by Ficoll-Histopaque density gradient centrifugation and cryopreserved in liquid nitrogen vapor phase. Analytical flow cytometry was used to check the purity and quantity of every magnetically sorted T cell population. Genomic DNA was isolated from every sorted fraction and measured by UV absorbance on a Nanodrop 2000c. TCR CDR3 regions were amplified from genomic DNA by multiplex PCR using the deep immunoSEQ assay. Extracted genomic DNA from each cell subset was distributed evenly across all wells of several immunoSEQ 96-well plates, and each plate was treated as a replicate. For sorted subsets, each replicate PCR was loaded with roughly 0.2 ug genomic DNA, equivalent to 30,000 to 35,000 T cell genomes. Purified libraries were measured with a Qubit 3.0 fluorometer, size-checked on a Bioanalyzer 2100, and measured again with the KAPA Library Quantification kit. Every immunoSEQ 96-well plate was sequenced on a separate single-read 150-cycle Illumina NextSeq 550 flow cell. The authors' pipeline ran thus. Because the immunoSEQ output included only junctional sequences and no quality scores, the filtering could not be the same as the filtering used for full-length reads. Sequences were annotated with PyIR, a Python wrapper for IgBLAST v1.9, using IMGT germline references to assign V/J genes and CDR3. Reads were filtered out if the reads had weak V/J assignments (E-value above 1e-6), no CDR3, stop codons, out-of-frame junctions, or ambiguous translated residues. V3J clonotypes were defined as sequences sharing the same inferred V gene, J gene, and CDR3 amino acid sequence. Percentage overlap between repertoires was computed as shared unique clonotypes divided by the size of the smaller repertoire. RTK rarefaction, the Chao1 estimator, and Recon v2.1 estimates of unobserved clonotypes were used to assess repertoire richness. Generation probabilities for all TCRbeta clonotypes obtained by the gDNA method from a handful of donors were computed using OLGA. TCRdb obtained this table from immuneACCESS and retained in-frame rearrangements with V and J assigned. These tables miss some clones; where compared with another copy, unresolved V genes account for less than half of the shortfall, and the remainder is unexplained. V and J calls and clone size are as listed in that table; D and trimming were resolved from the DNA. Present in this sample are around 1.5 million clones, under 99% of which were seen just once. Of the sample, about 0.45% falls within the top ten clones.

The receptor's source is a young man in good health. The sequencing input was naive CD4+ T cells sorted from blood. The cell subset or site label corresponds to: CD45RA+ positively selected.

The CDR3 has the sequence CASSLHPAKSSYNEQFF. The DNA reads as follows: TGCGCCAGCAGCTTGCACCCGGCCAAAAGCTCCTACAATGAGCAGTTCTTC. The chain couples TRBV5-1 to TRBJ2-1, with the D gene too uncertain to name. Deletion took 1 base off V and 0 bases off J, with a span of 14 bases between the germline ends. Including the terminal cysteine and phenylalanine, the CDR3 comprises 17 residues. Only CDR3 DNA is held: 51 bases, read in frame from base 1. The germline V gene provides CDR1 SGHRS and CDR2 YFSETQ.